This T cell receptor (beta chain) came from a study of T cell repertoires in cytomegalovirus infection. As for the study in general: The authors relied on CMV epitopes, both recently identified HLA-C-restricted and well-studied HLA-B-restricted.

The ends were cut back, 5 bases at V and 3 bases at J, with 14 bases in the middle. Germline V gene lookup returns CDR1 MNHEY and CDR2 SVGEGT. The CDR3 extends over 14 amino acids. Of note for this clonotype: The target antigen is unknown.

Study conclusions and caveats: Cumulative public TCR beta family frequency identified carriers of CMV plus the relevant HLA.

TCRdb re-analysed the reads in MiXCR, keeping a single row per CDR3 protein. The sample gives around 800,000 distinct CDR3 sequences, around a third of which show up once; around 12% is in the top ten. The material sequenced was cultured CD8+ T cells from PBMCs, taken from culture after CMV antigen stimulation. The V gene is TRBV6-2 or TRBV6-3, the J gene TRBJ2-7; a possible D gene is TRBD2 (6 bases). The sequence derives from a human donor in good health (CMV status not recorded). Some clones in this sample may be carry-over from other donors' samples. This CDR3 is CASSARDFNYEQYF. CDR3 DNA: TGTGCCAGCAGTGCCCGGGACTTCAACTACGAGCAGTACTTC.